The sequence of this TCR beta chain was determined in a study of T-cell memory formation after mild COVID-19. This CDR3 comprises 10 residues. The V gene lost 7 bases and the J gene lost 7 bases, with 8 bases spanning the gap. CDR1 is SQVTM, CDR2 ANQGSEA, per germline. TCRdb passed the 5' RACE reads through MiXCR, listing each CDR3 protein once. There are 200,000 or so distinct CDR3 sequences in the sample; around 16% occur only once, and approximately 2.2% lies in the top ten. The specimen sequenced was PBMCs or a T cell subset sorted from them (not recorded which). This TCR came from an adult woman who had mild COVID-19 (a few samples of this study predate the infection). Cell type and time point are not known. The chain is built from TRBV29-1 and TRBJ2-1, with D possibly matching TRBD2 (5 bases). This chain's CDR3 is CSGGWNEQFF. For the CDR3, the DNA is TGCAGCGGCGGGTGGAATGAGCAGTTCTTC.